Detailed here is one T cell receptor beta chain. Its antigen is unidentified. With the read ending 3 residues before the CDR3 end, the germline J gene is used to fill in that end. These data belong to a study of Tregs in tolerant kidney transplant recipients. Germline V CDR1 and CDR2: SGHNT, YYREEE (reference sequence). Trimming stripped 1 base from V and 0 bases from J, with 5 bases between. CDR3 length: 14 residues. After around six days with irradiated graft donor PBMCs, CFSE-labeled recipient PBMCs were FACS-sorted. Overall study findings and caveats: Antigen-driven expansion was suggested because donor-specific Tregs expanded more than all Tregs in tolerant patients. For some patients, primers changed over time, blocking nucleotide-level comparison. Few patients were studied, so findings need validation in larger groups.

Measured with immunoSEQ multiplex PCR; TCRdb has only the in-frame clones, and not every one. This sample contains thousands of clones. The chain has TRBV5-4 and TRBJ1-5; D is unresolved. The sample was CD8+ T cells from blood cultured with allogeneic cells, taken before the transplant. This TCR was sampled from a human patient who received a combined kidney and bone marrow transplant. The sequenced CDR3 bases are TGTGCCAGCAGCTTGACTCCTAGCAATCAGCCC. Translation: CASSLTPSNQP. The whole CDR3 sequence reads CASSLTPSNQPQHF. Based on the CDR3 plus reference TRBV5-4 and TRBJ1-5, the full variable domain is ETGVTQSPTHLIKTRGQQVTLRCSSQSGHNTVSWYQQALGQGPQFIFQYYREEENGRGNFPPRFSGLQFPNYSSELNVNALELDDSALYLCASSLTPSNQPQHFGDGTRLSIL.